This T cell receptor beta chain was obtained from a study of long-term antiretroviral therapy in people with HIV. Broader study findings: Controls exceeded HIV repertoires in CDR3 length range.

The content of samples before DNA extraction was roughly 0.9-11 million cryopreserved PBMC. Survey-level immunoSEQ v3.0 assays were run. TCRdb's table, derived via immunoSEQ multiplex PCR, lists solely in-frame clones and lacks some. Of under 35,000 clones listed, around 94% were seen once; the top ten hold 3.5% to 4.5%. Details on this clone: The antigen is unknown.

The sequenced sample was unsorted PBMCs, obtained approximately 5.1 years after starting antiretroviral therapy. The receptor was derived from a woman aged 45-60 years with HIV.

The CDR3 sequence: CASSFSPGTEDGYTF. As DNA, the CDR3 is TGTGCCAGCAGCTTTTCACCCGGGACTGAAGATGGCTACACCTTC. The chain links TRBV7-3 to TRBJ1-2; D is possibly TRBD1 (5 bases). CDR1 is SGHTA and CDR2 is FQGTGA in the germline V gene. The length of the CDR3 is 15 residues. V shed 3 bases and J shed 6 bases, with 17 bases lying between them.